The 2 T cell receptor beta chains reported below all come from one sample, sequenced in a study of blood T cell repertoires in COVID-19. Sequencing was performed with immunoSEQ multiplex PCR; in TCRdb, only in-frame clones are kept and a portion is missing. The repertoire holds over 250,000 clones, with roughly nine tenths as singletons. The specimen was PBMCs or T cells enriched from blood (not recorded which). The receptor source for this set is a woman between 55 and 75 years old who had recovered from COVID-19.

The chain carries TRBV7-8 and TRBJ2-5; 7 bases are a match to TRBD2. This CDR3 is 14 amino acids long. Germline lookup yields CDR1 SGHVS and CDR2 FQNEAQ. V gave up 4 bases and J gave up 4 bases; unmatched junction bases: 6. This CDR3 is CASSSGRESETQYF. The DNA for the CDR3 is TGTGCCAGCAGCTCTGGGAGGGAATCAGAGACCCAGTACTTC.

V and J are TRBV7-9 and TRBJ1-2; D remains ambiguous. V lost 5 bases to trimming and J lost 1 base, with 11 bases between them. The CDR3 has 14 residues. The germline V gene encodes CDR1 SEHNR and CDR2 FQNEAQ (reference sequence). CDR3 nucleotides: TGTGCCAGCAGCCTGGCGGGCAATAACTATGGCTACACCTTC. Encoded protein: CASSLAGNNYGYTF.